Below, 11 T cell receptor beta chains from the same sample are listed, as sequenced in a study of T cell responses to AZD1222 COVID-19 vaccine. Only in-frame clones appear in the TCRdb table, and some are missing; sequencing was by immunoSEQ multiplex PCR. The sample holds 150,000 or so clones, about nine tenths seen once. The sequenced sample was peripheral blood, obtained on day 0 of MenACWY control vaccination. The receptors were gathered from an adult in good health.

The chain combines TRBV4-1 with TRBJ1-6; TRBD1 might be the D (5 bases). The V end was cut by 1 base, the J end by 10 bases, with 14 bases between. CDR1 is MGHRA, CDR2 YSYEKL, per germline. The CDR3 contains 15 residues. The CDR3 region has the DNA TGCGCCAGCAGCCAAGCCGGCACTGGGGGATCACCCCTCCACTTT. Translating gives CASSQAGTGGSPLHF.

This clone was seen just once. The chain carries TRBV3-1 (or the pseudogene TRBV3-2) and TRBJ1-4; D is possibly TRBD1 (6 bases). Trimming pared 0 bases from V and 7 bases from J, leaving 15 bases between. Germline CDR1 reads LGHDT; CDR2 reads YNNKEL (reference sequence). The CDR3 extends over 16 amino acids. The CDR3 nucleotides are TGTGCCAGCAGCCAAGAGATCGGCAGGGGACTTGAAAAACTGTTTTTT. Translation: CASSQEIGRGLEKLFF.

The genes are TRBV5-8 and TRBJ2-7; tentatively, D is TRBD1 (6 bases). V shed 4 bases and J shed 1 base, with 9 bases lying between them. Looked up from germline, CDR1 is SGHTS and CDR2 is YDEGEE. CDR3 length: 13 residues. This CDR3 is CASSRDTSYEQYF. The CDR3 DNA reads as TGTGCCAGCAGCCGGGACACGTCCTACGAGCAGTACTTC.

The count of this clone is one. The CDR3 DNA sequence: TGTGCCAGCTCACCGGACAGGGGGCAAGACGAGCAGTACTTC. It encodes CASSPDRGQDEQYF. The genes are TRBV18 and TRBJ2-7; 11 bases fit TRBD1. The CDR3 has 14 residues. CDR1 is KGHSH, CDR2 LQKENI, per germline. V lost 3 bases and J lost 5; bases outside the gene matches: 3.

This clone has a handful of counts. The chain has TRBV19 and TRBJ1-1, with D perhaps TRBD1 (6 bases). Trimming took 5 bases from V and 1 from J, leaving 11 bases between them. The CDR3 consists of 14 residues. Germline V gene data show CDR1 as LNHDA and CDR2 as SQIVND (reference sequence). Here the CDR3 reads CASSAQGQNTEAFF. CDR3 DNA: TGTGCCAGTAGTGCACAGGGACAGAACACTGAAGCTTTCTTT. Full variable domain (rest looked up from reference TRBV19 and TRBJ1-1): DGGITQSPKYLFRKEGQNVTLSCEQNLNHDAMYWYRQDPGQGLRLIYYSQIVNDFQKGDIAEGYSVSREKKESFPLTVTSAQKNPTAFYLCASSAQGQNTEAFFGQGTRLTVV.

The count of this clone is one. The V and J genes are TRBV4-2 and TRBJ2-3; D possibly corresponds to TRBD2 (5 bases). Trimming pared 4 bases from V and 0 bases from J, leaving 11 bases between. Germline loops: CDR1 LGHNA, CDR2 YNFKEQ. CDR3 length: 15 amino acids. The CDR3 sequence is CASSLFGGSTDTQYF. The CDR3 region has the DNA TGTGCCAGCAGCCTCTTCGGAGGTAGCACAGATACGCAGTATTTT.

The V call is TRBV5-1, the J call TRBJ2-3, with 10 bases matching TRBD2. Looked up from germline, CDR1 is SGHRS and CDR2 is YFSETQ. The V segment lost 7 bases and the J segment 4 bases; nucleotides outside the gene matches: 6. This CDR3 has 14 residues. This chain's CDR3 is CASQLAGVSDTQYF. In nucleotides, the CDR3 is TGCGCCAGCCAGCTAGCGGGAGTTTCAGATACGCAGTATTTT.

V and J are TRBV9 and TRBJ1-1, with D tentatively TRBD1 (5 bases). Trimming removed 5 bases from V and 4 bases from J, with 12 bases in between. Per the germline V gene, CDR1 is SGDLS and CDR2 is YYNGEE. CDR3 length: 13 residues. The CDR3 DNA sequence: TGTGCCAGCAGACCAGCCGGGGGCACTGAAGCTTTCTTT. Translation: CASRPAGGTEAFF.

The rearrangement joins TRBV12-3 or TRBV12-4 to TRBJ1-2; 8 nucleotides line up with TRBD1. With V trimmed by 6 bases and J by 5 bases, 5 bases remained unmatched. The CDR3 extends over 13 amino acids. DNA of the CDR3: TGTGCCAGCAGGCAGGGGGCTGGGTATGGCTACACCTTC. This encodes CASRQGAGYGYTF.

The chain has TRBV19 and TRBJ1-3, with D maybe TRBD1 (5 bases). Trimming pared 5 bases from V and 2 bases from J, leaving 13 bases between. Germline V gene data show CDR1 as LNHDA and CDR2 as SQIVND (reference sequence). This CDR3 region has 15 residues. The CDR3 nucleotides read TGTGCCAGTAGTGCCGACAGCCTTACTGGAAACACCATATATTTT. Protein: CASSADSLTGNTIYF.

The V and J genes are TRBV19 and TRBJ1-1; D is uncertain. CDR1 is LNHDA and CDR2 is SQIVND in the germline V gene (reference sequence). The CDR3 length is 15 residues. Trimming took 4 bases from V and 4 from J, leaving 16 bases between them. The CDR3 is CASSRGREPSTEAFF. The DNA for the CDR3 is TGTGCCAGTAGTAGAGGAAGGGAGCCCAGCACTGAAGCTTTCTTT.